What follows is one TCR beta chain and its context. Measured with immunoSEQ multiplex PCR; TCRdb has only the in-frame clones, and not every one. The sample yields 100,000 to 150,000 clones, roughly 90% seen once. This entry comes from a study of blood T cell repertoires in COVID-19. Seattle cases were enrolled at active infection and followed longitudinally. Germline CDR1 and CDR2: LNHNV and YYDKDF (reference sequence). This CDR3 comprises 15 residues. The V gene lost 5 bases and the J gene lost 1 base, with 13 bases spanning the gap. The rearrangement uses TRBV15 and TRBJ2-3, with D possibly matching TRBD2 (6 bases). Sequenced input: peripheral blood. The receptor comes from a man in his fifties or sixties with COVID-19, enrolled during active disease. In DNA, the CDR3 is TGTGCCACCAGCGGCCGGGACTCGGGCACAGATACGCAGTATTTT. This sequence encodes CATSGRDSGTDTQYF. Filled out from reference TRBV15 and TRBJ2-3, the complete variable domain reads DAMVIQNPRYQVTQFGKPVTLSCSQTLNHNVMYWYQQKSSQAPKLLFHYYDKDFNNEADTPDNFQSRRPNTSFCFLDIRSPGLGDTAMYLCATSGRDSGTDTQYFGPGTRLTVL.